Presented here are 16 T cell receptor beta chains from one specimen sequenced in a study of blood T cell repertoires in COVID-19. The repertoire was sequenced with immunoSEQ multiplex PCR; TCRdb's copy has only in-frame clones and lacks some. The sample lists 200,000 to 250,000 clones; roughly 88% were seen once. Material for sequencing was PBMCs or T cells enriched from blood (not recorded which). The receptor set was obtained from a woman in her thirties who had been exposed to COVID-19.

DNA for the CDR3: TGTGCCAGCAGCTCGCGGGAGCCGCGCACCGGGGAGCTGTTTTTT. As protein: CASSSREPRTGELFF. V usage is TRBV5-4 and J usage is TRBJ2-2; 7 nucleotides align to TRBD2. The germline gives CDR1 SGHNT, CDR2 YYREEE (reference sequence). The CDR3 spans 15 residues. The ends lost 3 bases at V and 4 bases at J; junction bases unmatched: 6.

The rearrangement joins TRBV2 to TRBJ1-2, with 8 bases matching TRBD1. Germline CDR1 and CDR2: SNHLY and FYNNEI. The junction had 9 bases not matched to a gene; V was cut back by 3 bases and J by 6 bases. The CDR3 consists of 15 residues. The CDR3 coding sequence is TGTGCCAGCAGTGACCCCAGGGGGCGCAGGGATGGCTACACCTTC. Protein: CASSDPRGRRDGYTF.

The chain links TRBV6-5 to TRBJ1-2, with TRBD1 matching over 7 bases. CDR1 and CDR2 (germline): MNHEY, SVGAGI. The CDR3 has 12 residues. J gave up 8 bases and V 6 bases, and 6 bases lay outside the gene matches. CDR3 nucleotides: TGTGCCAGCAGATCGGGACAGTGGGGCTACACCTTC. Translated, it gives CASRSGQWGYTF.

CDR3 in amino acids: CATHIDRGNGYTF. The CDR3 DNA follows: TGTGCCACTCACATAGACAGGGGGAATGGCTACACCTTC. V gene TRBV12-3 or TRBV12-4 combines with J gene TRBJ1-2; 9 bases fit TRBD1. With 10 bases clipped from V and 6 bases from J, the junction kept 9 bases outside the gene matches. The CDR3 is made up of 13 amino acids.

The chain is built from TRBV9 and TRBJ1-5; maybe TRBD1 (6 bases). This CDR3 contains 15 residues. Germline V lookup: CDR1 SGDLS, CDR2 YYNGEE. Trimming removed 0 bases from V and 8 bases from J, with 15 bases in between. CDR3 residues: CASSVGQGTVEPQHF. CDR3 DNA: TGTGCCAGCAGCGTAGGGCAGGGGACGGTGGAGCCCCAGCATTTT.

The rearrangement links TRBV3-1 (or the pseudogene TRBV3-2) to TRBJ2-5; the D gene is possibly TRBD2 (5 bases). CDR1 is LGHDT, CDR2 YNNKEL, per germline (reference sequence). The CDR3 totals 16 residues. V lost 1 base and J lost 1, with 13 bases in between. CDR3 sequence reads: CASSQGVSRGQETQYF. In DNA, the CDR3 is TGTGCCAGCAGCCAAGGGGTGTCACGGGGCCAAGAGACCCAGTACTTC.

The chain combines TRBV5-1 with TRBJ2-7; 7 nucleotides line up with TRBD2. J gave up 3 bases and V 2 bases, and 8 bases lay outside the gene matches. CDR3 length: 15 amino acids. CDR1 is SGHRS and CDR2 is YFSETQ in the germline V gene. The CDR3: CASSLGLGRSYEQYF. The CDR3 DNA follows: TGCGCCAGCAGCTTAGGACTAGGAAGAAGCTACGAGCAGTACTTC. The whole variable domain, remainder taken from reference TRBV5-1 and TRBJ2-7, is KAGVTQTPRYLIKTRGQQVTLSCSPISGHRSVSWYQQTPGQGLQFLFEYFSETQRNKGNFPGRFSGRQFSNSRSEMNVSTLELGDSALYLCASSLGLGRSYEQYFGPGTRLTVT.

In this sample, this clone turned up a few times. V usage is TRBV28 and J usage is TRBJ2-2; perhaps TRBD1 as D (5 bases). V shed 3 bases and J shed 3 bases, with 11 bases lying between them. The CDR3 is made up of 15 amino acids. The germline gives CDR1 MDHEN, CDR2 SYDVKM. CDR3 nucleotides: TGTGCCAGCAGTTTGGGCAGGGAAGACACCGGGGAGCTGTTTTTT. It codes for CASSLGREDTGELFF.

Written as DNA, the CDR3 is TGTGCCAGCGGGGCCAGCGGGAGTGAGTATACGCAGTATTTT. Residues: CASGASGSEYTQYF. V and J are TRBV2 and TRBJ2-3; 8 bases map to TRBD2. The germline V gene encodes CDR1 SNHLY and CDR2 FYNNEI. The CDR3 covers 14 residues. The V and J ends lost 8 bases and 7 bases, in that order; junction bases with no gene match: 11.

The chain uses TRBV7-9 and TRBJ1-1, with D maybe TRBD1 (6 bases). Trimming pared 4 bases from V and 12 bases from J, leaving 21 bases between. The CDR3 covers 14 residues. Per the germline V gene, CDR1 is SEHNR and CDR2 is FQNEAQ (reference sequence). For the CDR3, the DNA is TGTGCCAGCAGCTCCTTCTCACGGGGGGCAAGAACTTTCTTT. This translates into CASSSFSRGARTFF.

The chain is built from TRBV7-9 and TRBJ1-5, with D unresolved. The V gene lost 2 bases and the J gene lost 6 bases, with 8 bases spanning the gap. The CDR3 has 13 residues. Germline V CDR1 and CDR2: SEHNR, FQNEAQ (reference sequence). DNA of the CDR3: TGTGCCAGCAGCTTATCGGCGGGTCAGCCCCAGCATTTT. Translation: CASSLSAGQPQHF.

This clone was observed once. The V call is TRBV6-5, the J call TRBJ2-7; unclear D gene. V was clipped by 0 bases and J by 3 bases, with 9 bases between them. Germline V gene data show CDR1 as MNHEY and CDR2 as SVGAGI. CDR3 size: 14 residues. The CDR3 sequence: CASSYSRVHYEQYF. The CDR3 DNA is TGTGCCAGCAGTTACTCCCGGGTCCACTACGAGCAGTACTTC.

The V gene is TRBV5-6, the J gene TRBJ2-3, with D possibly matching TRBD2 (6 bases). Germline loops: CDR1 SGHDT, CDR2 YYEEEE. This CDR3 comprises 14 residues. Trimming left V 4 bases short and J 6 bases short, with 15 bases between. CDR3 loop: CASSPPAGWDTQYF. CDR3 DNA sequence: TGTGCCAGCAGCCCGCCGGCGGGGTGGGATACGCAGTATTTT.

The gene calls are TRBV19 and TRBJ2-1; TRBD2 matches 7 bases. The CDR3 is 14 amino acids. V dropped 2 bases and J dropped 8; count of bases not matched to a gene: 6. Germline V gene data show CDR1 as LNHDA and CDR2 as SQIVND (reference sequence). The CDR3 DNA follows: TGTGCCAGTAGTATAAGCGGGAAGATATATGAGCAGTTCTTC. Protein product: CASSISGKIYEQFF. Full variable domain (remainder filled in from reference TRBV19 and TRBJ2-1): DGGITQSPKYLFRKEGQNVTLSCEQNLNHDAMYWYRQDPGQGLRLIYYSQIVNDFQKGDIAEGYSVSREKKESFPLTVTSAQKNPTAFYLCASSISGKIYEQFFGPGTRLTVL.

The genes are TRBV19 and TRBJ2-7; 11 bases map to TRBD1. Per the germline V gene, CDR1 is LNHDA and CDR2 is SQIVND (reference sequence). The CDR3 contains 18 residues. The J segment lost 2 bases and the V segment lost 4 bases, leaving 13 bases of the junction unmatched. CDR3 nucleotide sequence: TGTGCCAGTAGTAAGGACAGGGGGCAAACGGTAATCCCCTACGAGCAGTACTTC. Amino acid sequence: CASSKDRGQTVIPYEQYF.

The chain has TRBV5-1 and TRBJ2-7; 7 bases agree with TRBD2. This CDR3 region has 13 residues. V lost 3 bases and J lost 5; bases outside the gene matches: 5. In germline, CDR1 is SGHRS, CDR2 YFSETQ. CDR3 sequence (DNA): TGCGCCAGCAGCTCGGCTAGCGGCCACGAGCAGTACTTC. This gives the protein CASSSASGHEQYF.